The T cell receptor (beta chain) under discussion was sequenced for a study of cytomegalovirus exposure and HLA in healthy donors (dated by TCRdb to 2015 to 2018). About the full investigation: An earlier analysis of approximately 600 of the donors reported approximately 300 Gb of sequence data and 100 million to 140 million unique TCR beta sequences from about 179 million T cells. To decide whether each TCR beta V gene segment behaved as functional or pseudogenic, an earlier analysis of approximately 620 of the donors relied on high-throughput TCR beta sequencing. Across around 400 genotyped donors of the cohort, an average of about 200,000 unique TCR beta nucleotide sequences per donor were sequenced, and 15% to 20% of those sequences were non-productive. The aim of the study was to test whether cataloging public T cell receptors could identify signatures of past pathogen exposure. Donor age, sex, ethnicity and CMV serostatus were compiled alongside the repertoire data. The genetic ancestry cluster associated with self-reported Caucasian donors included 81% of the roughly 400 genotyped donors. Genome-wide SNP genotypes for about 65% of the roughly 670 donors were used in a later genetic analysis, which treated that subset as a discovery cohort. Roughly 5 DR-DQ haplotypes were treated as single units for association and clustering because of strong linkage in the cohort. To predict cytomegalovirus infection status, the study combined high-throughput TCR immunosequencing, statistical association of individual TCRs with disease status, and machine learning. The study used immunosequencing to profile the T cell repertoires of approximately 690 subjects and linked those repertoires to cytomegalovirus serostatus. The later analysis used no new phenotypic data to find candidate immune exposures, relying instead on TCR beta sequences and their occurrence across donors. A later analysis re-examined previously published TCR beta repertoires from 610 or so donors and added high-resolution HLA genotyping to investigate patterns of TCR occurrence. Roughly 300 gigabases of sequencing data and approximately 93 million unique TCR sequences were included in an early release covering about 600 HLA-typed donors. HLA typing covered class I and class II loci at four-digit resolution. The number of donors typed differed by locus, with roughly 620-630 for A, B, C, DRB1 and DQB1, around 500 for DQA1, some 570 for DPA1, and over 400 for DPB1. All discovery cohort repertoires had been generated using a single sequencing platform. Besides the first cohort of more than 650 subjects, a separate validation cohort made up of around 120 different subjects was used.

The library was obtained by the immunoSEQ multiplex PCR assay. The multiplex PCR relied on a mix of 60 forward primers for TCR Vbeta segments and 13 reverse primers for TCR Jbeta segments. Amplification of the CDR3 region of rearranged TCR beta genes was performed with a multiplex PCR assay on genomic DNA. On the Illumina HiSeq System, the amplified TCR beta libraries were sequenced as 87-base-pair reads. The authors' pipeline ran thus. In a later analysis, 77 million or so unique TCR beta chains were counted across the roughly 670 repertoires, and roughly 11 million of these chains were shared by at least two donors. Raw reads were error-corrected and collapsed into unique sequences with a nearest-neighbor algorithm that merged closely related sequences to remove PCR and sequencing errors. To assign V, D and J gene segments, CDR3 sequences were aligned to IMGT reference sequences. For a sequence to be retained, a match of at least six nucleotides was required to both a V gene segment and a J gene segment. A rearrangement counted as productive if the CDR3 had no stop codons and remained in frame with V and J, and every other rearrangement counted as non-productive. Following IMGT convention, CDR3 was defined as the stretch from the second conserved V-encoded cysteine up to the conserved J-encoded phenylalanine. In an earlier analysis of more than 550 of the donors, sequences lacking an unambiguous match to a single V gene segment were excluded. In an earlier analysis of about 590 of the donors, a V segment was called functional when productive rearrangements were above 56.7%, and segregating when the standard deviation between donors exceeded 5%. To diagnose cytomegalovirus status from the catalog of TCR beta chain sequences, a statistical classification framework was built. A later analysis assigned V and J genes by comparing TCR nucleotide sequences with IMGT/GENE-DB human TR gene sequences. A later analysis assigned CDR3 sequences and most-parsimonious VDJ recombination scenarios with the TCRdist pipeline. In a later analysis, every TCR beta chain was defined by the combination of its CDR3 amino acid sequence and its V-gene family, and reads without a unique V-gene family were dropped. A later analysis removed over 500 highly shared, low-generation-probability nucleotide sequences to deal with suspected cross-contamination and a sequencing artifact. In a later analysis, a clonal expansion index was calculated for each public chain from normalized within-repertoire ranks of inferred template counts. In a later analysis, generation probabilities were computed with a VDJ recombination model fitted to out-of-frame rearrangements, and the resulting probabilities were checked against IGoR. Hypergeometric tests were used in a later analysis to score TCR-TCR, TCR-HLA and TCR-CMV co-occurrence, with a repertoire-size bias correction applied to the TCR pairs. A later analysis estimated false discovery rates by permuting HLA or CMV assignments 20 times. In a later analysis, co-occurring TCRs were grouped using DBSCAN, and TCRdist sequence similarity was added for clustering within HLA-allele-positive subsets. Repertoires with fewer than 30,000 or more than 120,000 public chains were left out of co-occurrence clustering, as were about five repertoires with anomalous nucleotide sharing. As stored in TCRdb, this immuneACCESS dataset retains in-frame rearrangements with V and J assigned. A fraction of the clones does not appear; measured against another copy, unresolved V genes explain less than half of the discrepancy, and the remainder lacks a known reason. That table supplies the V and J calls and clone size; D and trimming were determined from the DNA. The table kept for this sample lists around 110,000 clones. Of the sample, 6.8% falls within the top ten clones.

Overall study results and their limits: Most TCR sequences were seen in very few donors, while some public TCRs were found in many individuals. The study gave a list of 150 to 200 TCR beta chains associated with cytomegalovirus. Roughly uniform sequencing depth across donors was assumed in presence/absence analyses, although this assumption may not hold. In both the original and validation cohorts, the classifier was reported to diagnose cytomegalovirus status with high specificity and sensitivity. Some IMGT-functional V segments, including TRBV6-2 and TRBV6-3, could not be distinguished by the 87-base-pair reads and were therefore excluded. Correlated functional status among segregating V segments might reflect linkage disequilibrium, but an unknown experimental factor could not be ruled out. Specific HLA alleles were associated with 15,000 to 20,000 TCR beta sequences at a false discovery rate of 0.05 in a later analysis. In an earlier analysis of some 540 of the donors, most TCR beta V segments appeared in productive rearrangements about 90% or about 30% of the time, broadly matching IMGT annotations. It was suggested by the authors that the approach could potentially be generalized to other disease states and immunological phenotypes. CMV serostatus was the only immune exposure information available for the cohort. In a later analysis, the rate of TCR association differed among HLA loci, with DRB1 alleles having the most associated TCRs and HLA-C alleles having the fewest. A later genetic analysis reported fewer N-insertions in productive TCRs among donors in an Asian-associated ancestry cluster than the approximately 700-donor mean. V-gene and J-gene trimming of TCR beta chains was associated with a missense DCLRE1C variant in a later genetic analysis, and the association was replicated in an independent cohort. In vitro tests confirmed that a few of the cytomegalovirus-associated TCR beta chains recognize cytomegalovirus antigens. In a later analysis, several top co-occurrence clusters were reported to appear linked to parvovirus B19, influenza, CMV and Epstein-Barr virus. Strong co-occurrence of HLA alleles, especially DR and DQ, made assigning TCR associations to individual alleles difficult. A further reported finding was that TCR beta sequences accurately predicted the HLA-A and HLA-B alleles for most subjects in the first cohort. HLA typing was unavailable for some donors at each locus, so association tests used only the typed subset. The cohort was sequenced for TCR beta chains only, and without alpha or paired-chain data the features that could be detected were limited. Because counts were too low, roughly 16 rarely observed V segments, including chromosome 9 orphons, were left out of the earlier analysis of 587 of the donors. A later analysis found that HLA-associated TCR beta chains were more clonally expanded and had lower generation probabilities than equally common non-associated chains. Most CMV-associated TCR beta chains appeared to be HLA-restricted in a later analysis, and the HLA associations seemed to be driven largely by CMV exposure. A group of highly shared sequence variants was considered likely to be a technical artifact of the sequencing pipeline.

The cohort consisted of 650 to 850 healthy bone marrow donors. All cohort members were sampled while nominally healthy, although unrecorded immune exposures were likely present. The donor tested CMV seropositive and was one of the 289 seropositive cohort members. A peripheral blood sample was collected from each donor, and TCR beta sequencing was performed on peripheral blood mononuclear cells. Genomic DNA was extracted from the blood cell samples with the Qiagen DNeasy Blood Extraction Kit. The germline V gene (reference sequence) gives CDR1 as SGHNT and CDR2 as YYREEE. Unmatched junction bases come to 6, with V trimmed by 4 bases and J by 7 bases. Inclusive of the bounding cysteine and phenylalanine, the CDR3 is 15 residues long. Solely the CDR3 DNA is kept, with 45 bases framed from the first base. For this clone: Its recognized antigen is unknown.

The rearranged segments are TRBV5-4 and TRBJ2-1, and 12 junctional nucleotides match TRBD2. The sequencing sample was made of PBMCs. The receptor was isolated from a middle-aged man in good health and CMV-seropositive. The CDR3 protein sequence reads: CASSRQLAGGNEQFF. In nucleotides, the sequence is TGTGCCAGCAGCCGCCAGCTAGCGGGAGGGAATGAGCAGTTCTTC.